This T cell receptor (beta chain) is drawn from a study of T cell responses to AZD1222 COVID-19 vaccine. Study-wide context: Whether given at about 4 or about 12 weeks, second doses were pooled.

Remarks on this clone: The antigen is unknown.

Study results and caveats: Reportedly, nearly half of unique spike TCRs recognized epitopes outside B.1.351/B.1.1.7 mutations. Baseline seropositivity occurred in only a handful of AZD1222 recipients. The sample set comprised mostly white British donors with more females, and clonal diversity was possibly underestimated.

The germline gives CDR1 SGHDN, CDR2 FVKESK. With V trimmed by 0 bases and J by 0 bases, 3 bases remained unmatched. The CDR3 loop spans 16 amino acids. TCRdb keeps only in-frame clones here, not all; method: immunoSEQ multiplex PCR. This table has about 140,000 clones, 70% to 90% appearing once. V is TRBV14 and J is TRBJ1-1; 8 bases are a match to TRBD1. Here the sequenced sample was peripheral blood, taken on day 0 of AZD1222 vaccination. This TCR came from an adult in good health. The CDR3 loop reads CASSQDLGQVNTEAFF. DNA of the CDR3: TGTGCCAGCAGCCAAGATCTGGGACAGGTGAACACTGAAGCTTTCTTT.